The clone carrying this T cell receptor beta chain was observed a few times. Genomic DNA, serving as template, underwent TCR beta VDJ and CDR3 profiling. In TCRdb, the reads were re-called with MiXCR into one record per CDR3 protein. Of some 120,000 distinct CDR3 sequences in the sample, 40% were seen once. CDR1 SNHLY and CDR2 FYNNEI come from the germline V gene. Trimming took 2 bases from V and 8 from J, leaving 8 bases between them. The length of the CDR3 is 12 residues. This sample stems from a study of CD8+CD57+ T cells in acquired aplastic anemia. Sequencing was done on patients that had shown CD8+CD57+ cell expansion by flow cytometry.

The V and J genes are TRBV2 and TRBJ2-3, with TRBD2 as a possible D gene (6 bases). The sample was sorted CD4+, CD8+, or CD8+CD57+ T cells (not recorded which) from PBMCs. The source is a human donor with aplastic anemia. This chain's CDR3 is CASSERRGTQYF. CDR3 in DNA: TGTGCCAGCAGTGAAAGGCGGGGTACGCAGTATTTT.